This T cell receptor beta chain came from a study of blood T cell repertoires in COVID-19 (dated by TCRdb to 2019 to 2021). For the wider study: Collaborator samples came from the United States, Italy and Spain and covered acute and convalescent phases of COVID-19. The repertoires were released in a freely available public database intended as a resource for research on the immune response to SARS-CoV-2. Where available, HLA class I and class II types were obtained from metadata supplied by the sample provider rather than from assay-based typing. The prospective study material was composed of cDNA or gDNA derived from T cells, B-cell-depleted T cells, or PBMCs. The samples were drawn from the first 160 participants of the ongoing ImmuneRACE study and from over a thousand subjects provided by 6 global collaborators. The sample metadata nearly always contained a de-identified subject ID, COVID-19 status, age in years and sex. Deeply sampled blood TCRbeta repertoires from subjects exposed to, actively infected with, or recovered from COVID-19 were included in the dataset. Study-wide conclusions, independent of this receptor: How much clinical and demographic metadata was included differed by source and by participant, and the metadata was provided uncurated.

A word on this clone: No cognate antigen has been identified for it. No quality values exist for individual bases; no much larger clone is one base distant.

TCRbeta CDR3 regions were amplified from genomic DNA by means of the immunoSEQ Assay, a bias-controlled multiplex PCR. As for how the authors treated the data: Within the assay, amplification of reference gene primers was used to estimate how many nucleated cells each sample contained. To quantify the absolute abundance of each unique TCRbeta CDR3 rearrangement, sequence reads were collapsed and filtered. For each sample, productive Simpson clonality was calculated by taking the square root of Simpson's diversity index across productive rearrangements. Here the immuneACCESS table is served through TCRdb, limited to in-frame sequences with V and J called. Missing clones are a known gap in these copies; in checked studies unresolved V genes cover under half, and the rest lacks a known reason. The DNA gave D and trimming, while V, J and clone size come from that table. The sample includes a few hundred thousand clones, with around 87% observed a single time. Of the sample, 7.8% is held by the ten largest clones.

Samples from volunteer blood donors who had recovered from COVID-19 were contributed by a second Seattle source. Whole blood was collected in K2EDTA tubes by collaborating institutions according to the institutions' own protocols. Collaborator samples were shipped for TCRbeta analysis as frozen whole blood, isolated PBMCs, or DNA extracted from either sample type. The CDR1 and CDR2 encoded by the germline V gene (reference sequence) are LNHDA and SQIVND. The CDR3, cysteine through phenylalanine, is 17 amino acids long. The DNA shown is the 51-base CDR3, in frame from base 1. After removal of 4 bases from V and 0 bases from J, the junction retains 10 bases not matched to a gene.

Sequencing was carried out using peripheral blood. The sequence is built from TRBV19 and TRBJ1-1, with 8 middle bases fitting TRBD1. The source is a woman aged 45-59 years who had recovered from COVID-19. The encoded CDR3 is CASSTGTGRRLNTEAFF. Read as DNA, the sequence is TGTGCCAGTAGTACAGGGACAGGCCGTCGACTGAACACTGAAGCTTTCTTT.